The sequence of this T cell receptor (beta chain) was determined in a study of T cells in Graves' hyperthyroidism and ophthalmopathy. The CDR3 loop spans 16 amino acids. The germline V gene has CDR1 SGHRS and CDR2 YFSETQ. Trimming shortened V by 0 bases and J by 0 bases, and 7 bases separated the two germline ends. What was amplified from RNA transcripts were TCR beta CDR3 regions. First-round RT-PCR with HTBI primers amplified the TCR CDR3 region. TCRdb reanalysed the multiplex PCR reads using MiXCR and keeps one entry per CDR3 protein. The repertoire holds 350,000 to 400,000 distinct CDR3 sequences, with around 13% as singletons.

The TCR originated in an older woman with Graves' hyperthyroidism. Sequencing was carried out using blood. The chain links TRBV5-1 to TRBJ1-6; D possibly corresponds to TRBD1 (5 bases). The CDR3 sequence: CASSLGQLSYNSPLHF. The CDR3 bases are TGCGCCAGCAGCTTGGGACAGCTCTCCTATAATTCACCCCTCCACTTT.